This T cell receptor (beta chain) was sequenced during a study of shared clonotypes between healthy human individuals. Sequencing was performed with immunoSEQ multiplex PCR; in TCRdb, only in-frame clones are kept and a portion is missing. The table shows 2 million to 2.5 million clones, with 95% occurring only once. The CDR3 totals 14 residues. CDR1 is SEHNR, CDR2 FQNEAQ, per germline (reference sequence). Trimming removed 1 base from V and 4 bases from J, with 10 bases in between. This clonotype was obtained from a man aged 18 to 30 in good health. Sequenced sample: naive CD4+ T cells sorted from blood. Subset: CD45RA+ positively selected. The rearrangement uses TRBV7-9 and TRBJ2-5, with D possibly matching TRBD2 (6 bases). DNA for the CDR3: TGTGCCAGCAGCTTAGTCGGGGGAAGAGAGACCCAGTACTTC. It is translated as CASSLVGGRETQYF. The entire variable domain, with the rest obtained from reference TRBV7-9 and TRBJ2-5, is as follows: DTGVSQNPRHKITKRGQNVTFRCDPISEHNRLYWYRQTLGQGPEFLTYFQNEAQLEKSRLLSDRFSAERPKGSFSTLEIQRTEQGDSAMYLCASSLVGGRETQYFGPGTRLLVL.